This TCR beta chain is from a study of T cell repertoires in cytomegalovirus infection. After removal of 4 bases from V and 7 bases from J, the junction contained 5 bases not matched to a gene. This CDR3 has 13 amino acids. Looked up from germline, CDR1 is MDHEN and CDR2 is SYDVKM. TCRdb reprocessed the reads with MiXCR, giving one entry per CDR3 protein. The data show around 570,000 distinct CDR3 sequences, about 39% seen once. This clonotype has only a few counts. Its antigen is unidentified. The sample consisted of cultured PBMCs, taken from culture after CMV antigen stimulation. The TCR comes from a human donor in good health (CMV status not recorded). Some clones in this sample may be carry-over from other donors' samples. V is TRBV28 and J is TRBJ2-7, with 9 bases fitting TRBD1. CDR3 amino acids: CASSSGTGLEQYF. As DNA, the CDR3 is TGTGCCAGCAGTTCCGGGACAGGGCTAGAGCAGTACTTC. Full variable domain (remainder filled in from reference TRBV28 and TRBJ2-7): DVKVTQSSRYLVKRTGEKVFLECVQDMDHENMFWYRQDPGLGLRLIYFSYDVKMKEKGDIPEGYSVSREKKERFSLILESASTNQTSMYLCASSSGTGLEQYFGPGTRLTVT.